This T cell receptor (beta chain) appears in the sequencing data of a study of patients and donors after allogeneic stem cell transplantation. The germline gives CDR1 SGHRS, CDR2 YFSETQ. CDR3 length: 20 residues. Trimming at V came to 0 bases and at J to 0 bases, leaving 12 bases not matched to a gene. One entry per CDR3 protein, called by TCRdb with MiXCR from the RT-PCR reads. Seen here are some 90,000 distinct CDR3 sequences, about 48% observed once, and the top ten hold more than 55%. The J gene is TRBJ1-4, the V gene TRBV5-1, with TRBD1 matching 9 bases. This clonotype was sampled from a human donor who was either an allogeneic HSCT recipient or a stem cell or donor lymphocyte infusion donor (not recorded which). It is not recorded whose cells these are; they may come from a transplant donor. Source material: blood, either unsorted or a sorted T cell fraction (not recorded which). CDR3 sequence reads: CASSLGQAWGQGPTNEKLFF. CDR3 nucleotide sequence: TGCGCCAGCAGCTTGGGCCAAGCCTGGGGACAGGGACCAACTAATGAAAAACTGTTTTTT.